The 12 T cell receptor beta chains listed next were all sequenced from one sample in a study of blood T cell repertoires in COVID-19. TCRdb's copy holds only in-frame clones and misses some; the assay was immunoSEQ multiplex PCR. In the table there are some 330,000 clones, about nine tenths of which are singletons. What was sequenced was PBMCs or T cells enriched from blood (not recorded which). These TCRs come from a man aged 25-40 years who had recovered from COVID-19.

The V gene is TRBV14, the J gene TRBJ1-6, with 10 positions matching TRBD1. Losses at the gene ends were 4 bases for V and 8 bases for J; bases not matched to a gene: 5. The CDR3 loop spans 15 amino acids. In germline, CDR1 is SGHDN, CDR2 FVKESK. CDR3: CASSPWTGGDSPLHF. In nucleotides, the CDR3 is TGTGCCAGCAGCCCGTGGACAGGGGGGGATTCACCCCTCCACTTT.

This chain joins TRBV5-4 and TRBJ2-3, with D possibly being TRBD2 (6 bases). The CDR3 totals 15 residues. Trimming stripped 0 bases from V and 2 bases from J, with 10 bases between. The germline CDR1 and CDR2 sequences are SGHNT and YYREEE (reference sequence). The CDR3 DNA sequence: TGTGCCAGCAGCTTGGGGGGGAGGACCACAGATACGCAGTATTTT. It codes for CASSLGGRTTDTQYF.

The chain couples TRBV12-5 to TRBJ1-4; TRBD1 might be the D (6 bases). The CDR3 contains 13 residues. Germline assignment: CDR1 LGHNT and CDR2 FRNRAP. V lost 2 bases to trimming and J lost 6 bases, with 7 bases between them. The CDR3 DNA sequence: TGTGCTAGTGGTTTGCGGACAGATGAAAAACTGTTTTTT. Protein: CASGLRTDEKLFF.

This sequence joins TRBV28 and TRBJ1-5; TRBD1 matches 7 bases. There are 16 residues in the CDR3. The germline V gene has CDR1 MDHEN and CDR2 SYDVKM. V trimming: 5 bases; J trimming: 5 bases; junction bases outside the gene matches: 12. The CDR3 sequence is CASSARGLGDYQPQHF. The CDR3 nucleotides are TGTGCCAGCAGTGCAAGGGGGCTCGGGGACTATCAGCCCCAGCATTTT.

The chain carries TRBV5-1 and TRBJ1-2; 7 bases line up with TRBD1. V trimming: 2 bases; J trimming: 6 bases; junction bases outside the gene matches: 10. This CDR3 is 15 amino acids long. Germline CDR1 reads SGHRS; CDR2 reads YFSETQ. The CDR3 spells CASSFASQGGHGYTF. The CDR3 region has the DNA TGCGCCAGCAGCTTTGCCTCTCAGGGGGGTCATGGCTACACCTTC.

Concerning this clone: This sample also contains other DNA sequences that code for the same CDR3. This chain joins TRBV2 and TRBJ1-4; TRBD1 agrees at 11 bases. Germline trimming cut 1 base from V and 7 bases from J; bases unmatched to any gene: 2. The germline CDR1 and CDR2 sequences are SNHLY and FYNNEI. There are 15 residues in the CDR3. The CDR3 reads CASSEGTGGSEKLFF. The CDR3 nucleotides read TGTGCCAGCAGTGAAGGGACAGGGGGCAGTGAAAAACTGTTTTTT.

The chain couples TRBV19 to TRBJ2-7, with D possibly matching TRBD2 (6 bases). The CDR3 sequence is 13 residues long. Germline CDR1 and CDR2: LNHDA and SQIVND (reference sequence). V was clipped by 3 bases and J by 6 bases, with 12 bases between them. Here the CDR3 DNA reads TGTGCCAGTAGTATTTTTCGGGGAGGCGAGCAGTACTTC. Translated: CASSIFRGGEQYF.

Written as DNA, the CDR3 is TGTGCCAGTAGTGTACAGGGGCCAACTGGGCCTAGTTGGGTGGACAATGAGCAGTTCTTC. This gives the protein CASSVQGPTGPSWVDNEQFF. This chain links TRBV19 with TRBJ2-1, with 7 bases fitting TRBD1. The V gene end was trimmed by 5 bases and the J gene end by 5 bases; junction bases not matched to a gene: 24. This CDR3 spans 20 amino acids. Germline CDR1 and CDR2: LNHDA and SQIVND (reference sequence).

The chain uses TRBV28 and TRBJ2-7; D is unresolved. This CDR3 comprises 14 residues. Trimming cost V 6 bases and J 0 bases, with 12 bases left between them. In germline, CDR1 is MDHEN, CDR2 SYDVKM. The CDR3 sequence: CASSGGSSSYEQYF. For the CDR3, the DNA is TGTGCCAGCAGCGGCGGCTCGAGCTCCTACGAGCAGTACTTC. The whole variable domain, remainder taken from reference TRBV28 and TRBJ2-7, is DVKVTQSSRYLVKRTGEKVFLECVQDMDHENMFWYRQDPGLGLRLIYFSYDVKMKEKGDIPEGYSVSREKKERFSLILESASTNQTSMYLCASSGGSSSYEQYFGPGTRLTVT.

CDR3 nucleotide sequence: TGTGCCAGCAGACCGGGGACAGGCAATTCCATGAACACTGAAGCTTTCTTT. Its translation: CASRPGTGNSMNTEAFF. V gene TRBV5-5 combines with J gene TRBJ1-1, with 8 bases aligning to TRBD1. V trimming: 5 bases; J trimming: 0 bases; junction bases outside the gene matches: 12. Per germline, CDR1 SGHKS and CDR2 YYEKEE (reference sequence). The CDR3 sequence is 17 residues long.

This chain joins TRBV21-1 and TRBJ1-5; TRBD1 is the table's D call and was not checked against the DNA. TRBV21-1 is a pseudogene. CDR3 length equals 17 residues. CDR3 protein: CASSRTGTEGCNQPQHF. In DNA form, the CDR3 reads TGTGCCAGCAGCCGGACAGGGACGGAGGGGTGCAATCAGCCCCAGCATTTT.

The DNA for the CDR3 is TGTGCCAGCCAGAGAGGGGCGGGGTATGGCTACACCTTC. Translating it yields CASQRGAGYGYTF. The chain employs TRBV3-1 (or the pseudogene TRBV3-2) and TRBJ1-2; D is perhaps TRBD1 (5 bases). The V and J ends lost 8 bases and 5 bases respectively, with 15 bases between them. CDR1 and CDR2 (germline): LGHDT, YNNKEL (reference sequence). The CDR3 is 13 amino acids.